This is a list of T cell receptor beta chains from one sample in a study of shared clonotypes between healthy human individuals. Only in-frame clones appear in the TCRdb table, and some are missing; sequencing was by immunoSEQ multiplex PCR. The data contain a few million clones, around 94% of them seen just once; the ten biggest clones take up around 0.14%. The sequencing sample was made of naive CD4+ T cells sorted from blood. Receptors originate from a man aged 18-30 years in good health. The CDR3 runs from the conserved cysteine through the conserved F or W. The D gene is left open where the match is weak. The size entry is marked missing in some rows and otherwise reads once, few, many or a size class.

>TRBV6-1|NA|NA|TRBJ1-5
TGTGCCAGCAGTATCGTAGGTCAGAGCAATCAGCCCCAGCATTTT
CASSIVGQSNQPQHF
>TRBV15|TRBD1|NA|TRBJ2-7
TGTGCCACCAGCAGAGGGGGACAGGGAGGCGAGCAGTACTTC
CATSRGGQGGEQYF
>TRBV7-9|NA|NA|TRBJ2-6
TGTGCCAGCCAGGTGGACACAGGCTCTGGGGCCAACGTCCTGACTTTC
CASQVDTGSGANVLTF
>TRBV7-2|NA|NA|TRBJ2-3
TGTGCCAGCAGGGACCCACCAGCAGATACGCAGTATTTT
CASRDPPADTQYF
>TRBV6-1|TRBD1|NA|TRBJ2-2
TGTGCCAGCAGTGAAGGGGCGGGGACAGGGGGCAACACCGGGGAGCTGTTTTTT
CASSEGAGTGGNTGELFF
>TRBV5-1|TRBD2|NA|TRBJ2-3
TGCGCCAGCAGCTTGTCACTAGCGGGAAGCACAGATACGCAGTATTTT
CASSLSLAGSTDTQYF
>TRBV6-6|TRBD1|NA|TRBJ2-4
TGTGCCAGCAGTCTACAGGGGGCTTGGGACATTCAGTACTTC
CASSLQGAWDIQYF
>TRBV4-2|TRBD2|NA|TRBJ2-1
TGTGCCAGCAGCCCAACGACTAGCGGGAGAGACCATGAGCAGTTCTTC
CASSPTTSGRDHEQFF
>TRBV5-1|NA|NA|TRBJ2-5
TGCGCCAGCAGCTTAACCCCGGGACCAGGAGGGGAGACCCAGTACTTC
CASSLTPGPGGETQYF
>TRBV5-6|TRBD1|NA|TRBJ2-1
TGTGCCAGCAGCCCTAGGAGGACAGGGGTCAATGAGCAGTTCTTC
CASSPRRTGVNEQFF
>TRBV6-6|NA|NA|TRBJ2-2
TGTGCCAGCAGCCTCAGGTCCACCGGGGAGCTGTTTTTT
CASSLRSTGELFF
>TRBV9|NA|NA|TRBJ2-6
TGTGCCAGCAGCGCCGCAGGGGTCGGGGCCAACGTCCTGACTTTC
CASSAAGVGANVLTF
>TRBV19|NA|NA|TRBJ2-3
TGTGCCAGTAGTTCACCTAGCACAGATACGCAGTATTTT
CASSSPSTDTQYF
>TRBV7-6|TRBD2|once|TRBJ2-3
TGTGCCAGCAGCTTAGATGGGGGGGTCACAGATACGCAGTATTTT
CASSLDGGVTDTQYF
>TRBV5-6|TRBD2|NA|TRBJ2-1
TGTGCCAGCAGCCCGCTGGGGTGGCGGGAGGCCTCCTACAATGAGCAGTTCTTC
CASSPLGWREASYNEQFF
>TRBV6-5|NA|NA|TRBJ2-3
TGTGCCAGCAGTTACCGATCGCGACTAGATACGCAGTATTTT
CASSYRSRLDTQYF
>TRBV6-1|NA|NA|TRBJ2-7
TGTGCCAGCAGTGAAGCGGCGGCTAGGTGGGACGAGCAGTACTTC
CASSEAAARWDEQYF
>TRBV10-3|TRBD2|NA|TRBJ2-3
TGTGCCATCAGTGAGTCCGGGACTAGCGGGGGGGCCGATACGCAGTATTTT
CAISESGTSGGADTQYF
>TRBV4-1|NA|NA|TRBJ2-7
TGCGCCAGCAGCCAGTTCGACATCACCTACGAGCAGTACTTC
CASSQFDITYEQYF
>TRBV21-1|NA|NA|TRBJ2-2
TGTGCCAGCAGCAATCGGACTAGCGGGACCCTGAACACCGGGGAGCTGTTTTTT
CASSNRTSGTLNTGELFF
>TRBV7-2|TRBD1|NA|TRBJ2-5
TGTGCCAGCAGCTTATGGACAGGGCTCGGCGAGACCCAGTACTTC
CASSLWTGLGETQYF
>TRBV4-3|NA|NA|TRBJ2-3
TGCGCCAGCAGCCAGGGGGCGATACAAACGTGGGATACGCAGTATTTT
CASSQGAIQTWDTQYF
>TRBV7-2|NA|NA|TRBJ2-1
TGTGCCAGCAGCCCGTCGAGGCCGTACAATGAGCAGTTCTTC
CASSPSRPYNEQFF
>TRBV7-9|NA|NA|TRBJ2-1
TGTGCCAGCAGCTTACGGCCCGATCCGAATGAGCAGTTCTTC
CASSLRPDPNEQFF
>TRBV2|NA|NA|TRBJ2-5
TGTGCCAGCACCCTTGGGGCAGGGCGGGAGACCCAGTACTTC
CASTLGAGRETQYF
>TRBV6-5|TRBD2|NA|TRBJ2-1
TGTGCCAGCACCTTACTAGCGGGAGAGAGTAATGAGCAGTTCTTC
CASTLLAGESNEQFF
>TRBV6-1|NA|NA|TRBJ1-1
TGTGCCAGCCCGCCCGAAGCTTTCTTT
CASPPEAFF
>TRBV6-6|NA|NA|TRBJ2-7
TGTGCCAGTTCCGTCAAACAGGTCTCCTACGAGCAGTACTTC
CASSVKQVSYEQYF